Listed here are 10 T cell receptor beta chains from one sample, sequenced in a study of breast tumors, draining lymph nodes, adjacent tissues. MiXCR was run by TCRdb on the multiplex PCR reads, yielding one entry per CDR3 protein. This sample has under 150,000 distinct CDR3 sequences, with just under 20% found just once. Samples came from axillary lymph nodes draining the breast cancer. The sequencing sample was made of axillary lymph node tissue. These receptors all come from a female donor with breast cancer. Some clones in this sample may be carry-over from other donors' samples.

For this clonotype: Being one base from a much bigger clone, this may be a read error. DNA of the CDR3: TGTGCCAGCAGCAAAAGACGGGGGGGCGACACCGGGGAGCTGTTTTTT. This encodes CASSKRRGGDTGELFF. The J gene is TRBJ2-2, the V gene TRBV4-2; 8 bases line up with TRBD2. Per germline, CDR1 LGHNA and CDR2 YNFKEQ. J lost 3 bases, V lost 5 bases, and 8 bases had no gene match. This CDR3 is 16 amino acids long.

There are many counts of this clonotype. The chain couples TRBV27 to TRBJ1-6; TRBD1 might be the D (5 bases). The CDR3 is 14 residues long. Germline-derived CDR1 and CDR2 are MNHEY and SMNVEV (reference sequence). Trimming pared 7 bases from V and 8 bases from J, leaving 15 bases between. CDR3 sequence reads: CASKSGETYSPLHF. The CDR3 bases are TGTGCCAGCAAGTCGGGGGAAACATATTCACCCCTCCACTTT.

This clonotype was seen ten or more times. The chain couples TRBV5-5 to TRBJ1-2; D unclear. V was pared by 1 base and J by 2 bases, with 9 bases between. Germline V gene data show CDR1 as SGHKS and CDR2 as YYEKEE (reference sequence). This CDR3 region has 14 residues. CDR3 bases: TGTGCCAGCAGCTTGCCGCCCGGGAACTATGGCTACACCTTC. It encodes CASSLPPGNYGYTF.

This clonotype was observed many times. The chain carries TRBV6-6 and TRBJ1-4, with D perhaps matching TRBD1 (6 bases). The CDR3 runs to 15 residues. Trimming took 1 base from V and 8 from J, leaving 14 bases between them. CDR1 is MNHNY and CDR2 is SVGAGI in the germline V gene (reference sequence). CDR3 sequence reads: CASSYLGGRGEKLFF. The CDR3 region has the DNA TGTGCCAGCAGTTACTTAGGGGGAAGGGGGGAAAAACTGTTTTTT.

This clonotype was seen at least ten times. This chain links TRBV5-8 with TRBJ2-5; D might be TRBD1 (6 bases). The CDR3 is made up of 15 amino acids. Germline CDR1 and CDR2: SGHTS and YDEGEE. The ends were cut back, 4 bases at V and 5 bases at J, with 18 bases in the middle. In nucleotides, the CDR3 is TGTGCCAGCAGCGATAGCACAGGGTTTGCCGAGACCCAGTACTTC. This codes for CASSDSTGFAETQYF.

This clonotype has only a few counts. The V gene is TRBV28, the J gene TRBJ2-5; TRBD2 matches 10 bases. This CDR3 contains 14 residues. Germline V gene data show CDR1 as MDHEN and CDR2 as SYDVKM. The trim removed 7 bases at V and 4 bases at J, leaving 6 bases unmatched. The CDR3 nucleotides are TGTGCCAGCAACCAGCGGGAGGGCCGAGAGACCCAGTACTTC. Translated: CASNQREGRETQYF.

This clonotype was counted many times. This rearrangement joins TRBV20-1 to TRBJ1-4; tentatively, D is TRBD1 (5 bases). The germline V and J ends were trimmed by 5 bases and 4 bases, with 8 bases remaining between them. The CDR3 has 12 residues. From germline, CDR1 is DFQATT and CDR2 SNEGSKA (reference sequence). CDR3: CSAGGGNEKLFF. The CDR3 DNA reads TGCAGTGCTGGGGGTGGTAATGAAAAACTGTTTTTT.

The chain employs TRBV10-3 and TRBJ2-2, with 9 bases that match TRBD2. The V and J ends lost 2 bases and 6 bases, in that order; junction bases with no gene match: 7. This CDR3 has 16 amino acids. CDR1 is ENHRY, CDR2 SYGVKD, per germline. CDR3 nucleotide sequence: TGTGCCATCAGTGAGGTGGGACTAGCTGTTGCCGGGGAGCTGTTTTTT. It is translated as CAISEVGLAVAGELFF.

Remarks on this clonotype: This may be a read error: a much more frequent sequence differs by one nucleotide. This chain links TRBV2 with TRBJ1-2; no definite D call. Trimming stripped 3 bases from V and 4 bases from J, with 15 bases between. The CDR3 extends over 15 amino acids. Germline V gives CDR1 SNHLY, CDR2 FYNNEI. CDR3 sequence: CASSESSQSAYGYTF. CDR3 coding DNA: TGTGCCAGCAGTGAGTCCAGCCAGTCTGCCTATGGCTACACCTTC.

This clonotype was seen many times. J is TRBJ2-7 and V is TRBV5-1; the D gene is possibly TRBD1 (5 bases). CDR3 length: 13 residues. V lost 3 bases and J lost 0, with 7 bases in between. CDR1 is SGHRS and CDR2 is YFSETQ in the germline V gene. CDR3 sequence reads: CASSYDSSYEQYF. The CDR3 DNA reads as TGCGCCAGCAGCTATGACAGCTCCTACGAGCAGTACTTC.